These 14 T cell receptor beta chains originate from one sample sequenced in a study of blood T cell repertoires in COVID-19. Clones were read by immunoSEQ multiplex PCR, and TCRdb kept only the in-frame ones, dropping some. This sample has 75,000 to 100,000 clones; around 87% occur once, and the top ten carry about 20%. The material sequenced was peripheral blood. The receptor source for this set is a human donor in a cohort sampled during active COVID-19.

The chain is built from TRBV19 and TRBJ2-2; no clear D. V lost 9 bases to trimming and J lost 1 base, with 9 bases between them. This CDR3 is 13 amino acids long. Germline V CDR1 and CDR2: LNHDA, SQIVND (reference sequence). Here the CDR3 reads CASNPVNTGELFF. DNA for the CDR3: TGTGCCAGCAACCCAGTGAACACCGGGGAGCTGTTTTTT. The full variable domain, rest sourced from reference TRBV19 and TRBJ2-2, is DGGITQSPKYLFRKEGQNVTLSCEQNLNHDAMYWYRQDPGQGLRLIYYSQIVNDFQKGDIAEGYSVSREKKESFPLTVTSAQKNPTAFYLCASNPVNTGELFFGEGSRLTVL.

The chain couples TRBV5-1 to TRBJ2-5, with D unresolved. CDR3 length: 14 residues. Germline CDR1 and CDR2: SGHRS and YFSETQ. Trimming stripped 1 base from V and 2 bases from J, with 9 bases between. The CDR3 protein is CASSLSGSQETQYF. CDR3 DNA sequence: TGCGCCAGCAGCTTGTCAGGTTCGCAAGAGACCCAGTACTTC.

V is TRBV28 and J is TRBJ2-7, with 8 positions matching TRBD1. This CDR3 spans 15 amino acids. CDR1 and CDR2 (germline): MDHEN, SYDVKM. Unmatched junction bases numbered 9, after V lost 3 bases and J lost 5 bases. CDR3 residues: CASSFFGQGRDEQYF. CDR3 nucleotide sequence: TGTGCCAGCAGTTTTTTCGGACAGGGAAGGGACGAGCAGTACTTC.

The rearrangement links TRBV27 to TRBJ2-7; TRBD1 might be the D (5 bases). Germline CDR1 and CDR2: MNHEY and SMNVEV (reference sequence). The CDR3 runs to 15 residues. Deletions cut 6 bases from V and 3 bases from J, with 18 bases between. The CDR3 is CASSATPGSFYEQYF. CDR3 in DNA: TGTGCCAGCAGCGCTACCCCAGGGTCGTTCTACGAGCAGTACTTC.

The V gene is TRBV6-6, the J gene TRBJ1-6, with 8 nucleotides matching TRBD1. CDR1 and CDR2 from the germline V gene are MNHNY and SVGAGI (reference sequence). This CDR3 has 14 amino acids. V shed 6 bases and J 10 bases; nucleotides not matched to a gene: 8. DNA for the CDR3: TGTGCCAGCAGCCTGACAGGGGTCGGGTCACCCCTCCACTTT. As protein: CASSLTGVGSPLHF.

The sample holds one count of this clone. The chain links TRBV5-1 to TRBJ2-6, with D possibly being TRBD2 (6 bases). Germline CDR1 reads SGHRS; CDR2 reads YFSETQ. This CDR3 is 19 amino acids long. Deletions cut 7 bases from V and 0 bases from J, with 23 bases between. CDR3 DNA: TGCGCCAGCGGACCCCAGCGGGCCACGGTTAGCTCTGGGGCCAACGTCCTGACTTTC. Protein sequence: CASGPQRATVSSGANVLTF. The full variable domain, completed using reference TRBV5-1 and TRBJ2-6, is KAGVTQTPRYLIKTRGQQVTLSCSPISGHRSVSWYQQTPGQGLQFLFEYFSETQRNKGNFPGRFSGRQFSNSRSEMNVSTLELGDSALYLCASGPQRATVSSGANVLTFGAGSRLTVL.

V is TRBV10-3 and J is TRBJ1-5, with TRBD1 matching 8 bases. Germline CDR1 and CDR2: ENHRY and SYGVKD. This CDR3 has 13 amino acids. Trimming cost V 6 bases and J 8 bases; bases outside gene matches: 6. As DNA, the CDR3 is TGTGCCATCAGGGGGACAGGAGGGGAGCCCCAGCATTTT. Protein: CAIRGTGGEPQHF.

The chain employs TRBV5-8 and TRBJ2-2; D not certain. The CDR3 covers 15 residues. Trimming stripped 0 bases from V and 0 bases from J, with 6 bases between. Germline CDR1 and CDR2: SGHTS and YDEGEE. CDR3 in amino acids: CASSLVSPNTGELFF. DNA of the CDR3: TGTGCCAGCAGCTTGGTCTCCCCGAACACCGGGGAGCTGTTTTTT.

V gene TRBV10-3 combines with J gene TRBJ1-3; possible D gene TRBD1, 5 bases. The V end was cut by 6 bases, the J end by 0 bases, with 15 bases between. This CDR3 spans 16 amino acids. Germline V gives CDR1 ENHRY, CDR2 SYGVKD. Here the CDR3 reads CAIRGQTDPSGNTIYF. CDR3 coding DNA: TGTGCCATCAGGGGCCAGACAGACCCCTCTGGAAACACCATATATTTT.

This sequence joins TRBV19 and TRBJ1-2; 8 nucleotides line up with TRBD1. Trimming cost V 6 bases and J 8 bases; bases outside gene matches: 14. The CDR3 sequence is 15 residues long. The germline CDR1 and CDR2 sequences are LNHDA and SQIVND (reference sequence). CDR3 region: CASRVAGGPSDGYTF. The CDR3 coding sequence is TGTGCCAGTAGGGTCGCAGGGGGCCCTTCGGACGGCTACACCTTC. The full variable domain, its missing parts supplied by reference TRBV19 and TRBJ1-2, is DGGITQSPKYLFRKEGQNVTLSCEQNLNHDAMYWYRQDPGQGLRLIYYSQIVNDFQKGDIAEGYSVSREKKESFPLTVTSAQKNPTAFYLCASRVAGGPSDGYTFGSGTRLTVV.

The chain couples TRBV5-4 to TRBJ1-2; 8 bases are shared with TRBD1. The CDR3 runs 15 residues. Germline CDR1 reads SGHNT; CDR2 reads YYREEE (reference sequence). J was trimmed by 7 bases and V by 4 bases; bases with no gene match: 12. CDR3 DNA: TGTGCCAGCAGCGAACGGACAGGGAGGAGGTTTGGCTACACCTTC. It encodes CASSERTGRRFGYTF.

J is TRBJ1-2 and V is TRBV29-1, with a tentative D call TRBD1 (6 bases). V lost 0 bases, J lost 5 bases, and 25 bases lay in between. Germline V gives CDR1 SQVTM, CDR2 ANQGSEA. The CDR3 is made up of 18 amino acids. The CDR3 region is CSVEDAGGWTVENYGYTF. CDR3 sequence (DNA): TGCAGCGTTGAAGATGCTGGTGGTTGGACAGTAGAAAATTATGGCTACACCTTC.

The chain is built from TRBV18 and TRBJ1-4; 10 bases align to TRBD1. Germline values: CDR1 KGHSH, CDR2 LQKENI. The CDR3 covers 18 residues. V gave up 0 bases and J gave up 0 bases; unmatched junction bases: 4. CDR3 bases: TGTGCCAGCTCACCACCGGGACAGGGGATTCCAACTAATGAAAAACTGTTTTTT. Its protein product is CASSPPGQGIPTNEKLFF.

The CDR3 DNA sequence: TGCGCCAGCAGCCTGGGACTCGCCGACTATTACGAGCAGTACTTC. It codes for CASSLGLADYYEQYF. The chain couples TRBV5-1 to TRBJ2-7, with D tentatively TRBD2 (6 bases). Germline CDR1 SGHRS, CDR2 YFSETQ. The CDR3 consists of 15 residues. Trimming took off 4 bases at V and 4 bases at J, with 18 bases between the two ends.